The T cell receptor (beta chain) under discussion was sequenced for a study of T-cell reconstitution after alpha-beta-depleted transplantation in children. General study findings and limits: T-cell numbers and diversity, one year after transplant, stemmed largely from T cells that were newly produced. Several hundred rapidly expanded clones from non-depleted graft cells reportedly supplied alpha-beta T cells about two months post-transplant.

Unique molecular identifiers were used in preparing the TCRbeta library. TCRdb reanalysed the PCR reads using MiXCR and keeps one entry per CDR3 protein. Altogether hundreds of thousands of distinct CDR3 sequences are present, about 9.4% being singletons, with the ten largest covering roughly 7%. This clonotype was seen many times. The antigen is undetermined. This receptor was obtained from a boy under two years old with acute myeloid leukemia, due to receive a stem cell transplant. The sample consisted of PBMCs, taken before TCRalphabeta/CD19-depleted stem cell transplant.

CDR3 amino acids: CASSQDSQGRAYEQYF. For the CDR3, the DNA is TGCGCCAGCAGCCAAGATAGCCAGGGGCGGGCCTACGAGCAGTACTTC. V gene TRBV4-3 combines with J gene TRBJ2-7, with D perhaps TRBD1 (6 bases). The CDR3 covers 16 residues. V lost 0 bases to trimming and J lost 2 bases, with 14 bases between them. Germline CDR1 LGHNA, CDR2 YSLEER.